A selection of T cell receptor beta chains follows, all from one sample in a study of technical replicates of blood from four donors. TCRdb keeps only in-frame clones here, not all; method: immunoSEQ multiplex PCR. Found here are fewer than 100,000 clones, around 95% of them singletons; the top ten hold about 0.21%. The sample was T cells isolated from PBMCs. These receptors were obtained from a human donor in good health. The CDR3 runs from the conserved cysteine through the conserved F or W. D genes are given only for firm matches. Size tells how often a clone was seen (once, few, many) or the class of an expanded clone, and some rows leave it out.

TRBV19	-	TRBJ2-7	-	CASSTAGSSYEQYF	TGTGCCAGTAGTACGGCGGGGAGCTCCTACGAGCAGTACTTC
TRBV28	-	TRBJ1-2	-	CASSSTQDYGYTF	TGTGCCAGCAGTAGCACTCAGGACTATGGCTACACCTTC
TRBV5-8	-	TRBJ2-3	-	CASSITDTFTQYF	TGTGCCAGCAGCATAACGGACACCTTTACGCAGTATTTT
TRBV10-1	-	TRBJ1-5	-	CASNGLPVGNSNQPQHF	TGCGCCAGCAACGGACTCCCCGTGGGAAATAGCAATCAGCCCCAGCATTTT
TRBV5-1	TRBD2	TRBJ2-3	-	CASSVGLAGGTDTQYF	TGCGCCAGCAGCGTAGGATTAGCGGGAGGCACAGATACGCAGTATTTT
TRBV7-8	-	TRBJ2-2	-	CATLHPDLTGELFF	TGTGCCACCCTACACCCGGACTTAACCGGGGAGCTGTTTTTT
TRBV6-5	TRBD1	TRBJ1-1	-	CASSSTGSEAFF	TGTGCCAGCAGTTCGACAGGGTCTGAAGCTTTCTTT
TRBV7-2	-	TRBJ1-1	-	CASSFSRSNTEAFF	TGTGCCAGCAGCTTTTCACGGTCGAACACTGAAGCTTTCTTT
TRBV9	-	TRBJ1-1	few	CASSVGWKGTEAFF	TGTGCCAGCAGCGTCGGGTGGAAAGGAACTGAAGCTTTCTTT
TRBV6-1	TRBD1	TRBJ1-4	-	CASTRTGSNEKLFF	TGTGCCAGCACTAGGACAGGGTCGAATGAAAAACTGTTTTTT
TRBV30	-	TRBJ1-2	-	CAWHPGSGVYGYTF	TGTGCCTGGCATCCCGGGAGTGGGGTCTATGGCTACACCTTC
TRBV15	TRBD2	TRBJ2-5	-	CATSRESGTGAETQYF	TGTGCCACCAGCAGAGAGAGCGGGACTGGGGCAGAGACCCAGTACTTC
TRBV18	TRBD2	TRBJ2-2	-	CASSLAGGAGELFF	TGTGCCAGCTCCCTAGCGGGAGGTGCCGGGGAGCTGTTTTTT
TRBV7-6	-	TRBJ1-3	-	CASSLSVTGNTIYF	TGTGCCAGCAGCTTGTCAGTTACTGGAAACACCATATATTTT
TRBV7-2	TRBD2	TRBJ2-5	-	CASSRVGGAKETQYF	TGTGCCAGCAGCCGGGTCGGGGGGGCCAAAGAGACCCAGTACTTC
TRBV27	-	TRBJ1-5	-	CASSLGGAQPQHF	TGTGCCAGCAGTTTAGGGGGGGCTCAGCCCCAGCATTTT
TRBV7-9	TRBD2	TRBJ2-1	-	CASSLGLAGGPVNEQFF	TGTGCCAGCAGCCTGGGACTAGCGGGAGGGCCGGTCAATGAGCAGTTCTTC
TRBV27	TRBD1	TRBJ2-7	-	CASSSPGQVTYEQYF	TGTGCCAGCAGTTCTCCGGGACAGGTTACATACGAGCAGTACTTC
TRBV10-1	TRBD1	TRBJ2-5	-	CASSEGYGQGGVETQYF	TGCGCCAGCAGTGAGGGATATGGACAGGGCGGTGTGGAGACCCAGTACTTC
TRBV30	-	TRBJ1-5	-	CAWSVGTTSNQPQHF	TGTGCCTGGAGTGTGGGGACAACTAGCAATCAGCCCCAGCATTTT
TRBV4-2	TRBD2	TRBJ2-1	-	CASSQEERLAGGPSYNEQFF	TGTGCCAGCAGCCAAGAAGAGAGACTAGCGGGAGGGCCATCCTACAATGAGCAGTTCTTC
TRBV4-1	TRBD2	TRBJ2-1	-	CASSQEGTSIYNEQFF	TGCGCCAGCAGCCAAGAAGGGACTAGTATTTACAATGAGCAGTTCTTC
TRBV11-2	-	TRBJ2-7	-	CASSSRGYYEQYF	TGTGCCAGCAGCTCTCGCGGGTACTACGAGCAGTACTTC
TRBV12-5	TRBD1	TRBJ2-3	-	CASGLPLGQGDFTDTQYF	TGTGCTAGTGGTTTGCCACTCGGGCAGGGGGATTTCACAGATACGCAGTATTTT
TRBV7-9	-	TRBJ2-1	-	CASSLSGSIYNEQFF	TGTGCCAGCAGCTTATCGGGGAGCATCTACAATGAGCAGTTCTTC
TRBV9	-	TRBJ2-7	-	CASSVGSRQDEQYF	TGTGCCAGCAGCGTAGGGTCGCGCCAGGACGAGCAGTACTTC
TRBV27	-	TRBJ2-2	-	CASSFGAGELFF	TGTGCCAGCAGCTTCGGTGCCGGGGAGCTGTTTTTT
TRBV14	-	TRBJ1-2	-	CASSQDAYRVNYGYTF	TGTGCCAGCAGCCAGGATGCTTACAGGGTTAACTATGGCTACACCTTC
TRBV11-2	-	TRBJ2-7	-	CASSSSRVGGHYLVYEQYF	TGTGCCAGCAGCTCCTCCCGAGTGGGGGGGCACTACCTCGTCTACGAGCAGTACTTC
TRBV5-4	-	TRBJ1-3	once	CASSSDLYSGNTIYF	TGTGCCAGCAGCTCCGACTTATACTCTGGAAACACCATATATTTT
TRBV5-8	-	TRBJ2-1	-	CASSPLAESYNEQFF	TGTGCCAGCAGCCCCCTAGCAGAGTCCTACAATGAGCAGTTCTTC
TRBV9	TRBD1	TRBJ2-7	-	CASSVSGTGNYEQYF	TGTGCCAGCAGCGTATCCGGGACAGGGAACTACGAGCAGTACTTC
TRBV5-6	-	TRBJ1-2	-	CASSLGTAGLDYGYTF	TGTGCCAGCAGCTTGGGGACAGCTGGCCTGGACTATGGCTACACCTTC
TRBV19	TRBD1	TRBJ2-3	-	CASSITQGAGTDTQYF	TGTGCCAGTAGTATAACGCAGGGGGCCGGCACAGATACGCAGTATTTT
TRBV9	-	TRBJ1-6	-	CASSVVPGVNSPLHF	TGTGCCAGCAGCGTAGTGCCCGGAGTAAATTCACCCCTCCACTTT
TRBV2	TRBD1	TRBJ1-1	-	CASNGQGNTEAFF	TGTGCCAGCAACGGACAGGGCAACACTGAAGCTTTCTTT